These 10 T cell receptor beta chains originate from one sample sequenced in a study of preoperative IRX-2 immunotherapy in early breast cancer. This table comes from immunoSEQ multiplex PCR, and its TCRdb copy is limited to in-frame clones, with some not included. The table includes over 20,000 clones, 70% to 90% detected once. The sample's treatment: preoperative locoregional IRX-2 cytokine immunotherapy. The sample in question was lymph node tissue, obtained after IRX-2 immunotherapy. The receptors originated from a human donor with breast cancer.

The rearrangement uses TRBV30 and TRBJ2-7; D perhaps matches TRBD2 (6 bases). CDR1 and CDR2 from the germline V gene are GTSNPN and SVGIG (reference sequence). The CDR3 has 14 residues. V was pared by 0 bases and J by 2 bases, with 11 bases between. CDR3 coding DNA: TGTGCCTGGAGTGTCGGCGGGGCCACCTACGAGCAGTACTTC. As protein: CAWSVGGATYEQYF.

The rearrangement links TRBV28 to TRBJ2-7; TRBD1 matches at 10 bases. The junction had 4 bases not matched to a gene; V was cut back by 5 bases and J by 0 bases. This CDR3 region has 15 residues. Germline V gene sequence: CDR1 MDHEN, CDR2 SYDVKM. CDR3 sequence (DNA): TGTGCCAGCAGTAAGGGACAGGGGAGCTCCTACGAGCAGTACGTC. It translates to CASSKGQGSSYEQYV.

The chain links TRBV19 to TRBJ1-5, with 7 bases lining up with TRBD1. Trimming at V came to 8 bases and at J to 7 bases, leaving 5 bases not matched to a gene. The CDR3 is 12 amino acids. From germline, CDR1 is LNHDA and CDR2 SQIVND (reference sequence). The CDR3 nucleotides are TGTGCCAGTTCTTCACAGGGGCAGCCCCAGCATTTT. Protein product: CASSSQGQPQHF.

The chain has TRBV5-1 and TRBJ1-3, with 10 bases aligning to TRBD1. V trimming: 0 bases; J trimming: 4 bases; junction bases outside the gene matches: 4. The CDR3 length is 16 residues. The germline V gene encodes CDR1 SGHRS and CDR2 YFSETQ. CDR3 bases: TGCGCCAGCAGCTTGGATGGACAGGGGGTAGGAAACACCATATATTTT. Its translation is CASSLDGQGVGNTIYF.

The chain has TRBV30 and TRBJ1-1; D unclear. The CDR3 is 13 residues long. CDR1 is GTSNPN, CDR2 SVGIG, per germline (reference sequence). V shed 3 bases and J shed 1 base, with 9 bases lying between them. This CDR3 is CAWRNQPNTEAFF. The DNA of the CDR3 is TGTGCCTGGAGAAACCAGCCGAACACTGAAGCTTTCTTT. Complete variable domain (other parts from reference TRBV30 and TRBJ1-1): SQTIHQWPATLVQPVGSPLSLECTVEGTSNPNLYWYRQAAGRGLQLLFYSVGIGQISSEVPQNLSASRPQDRQFILSSKKLLLSDSGFYLCAWRNQPNTEAFFGQGTRLTVV.

The rearrangement joins TRBV19 to TRBJ1-1, with 10 bases fitting TRBD1. The CDR3 extends over 15 amino acids. Trimming cost V 1 base and J 5 bases; bases outside gene matches: 4. Germline V gene sequence: CDR1 LNHDA, CDR2 SQIVND (reference sequence). The CDR3 DNA reads as TGTGCCAGTAGTATAGCTTGGACAGGGGGAACTGAAGCTTTCTTT. The encoded protein is CASSIAWTGGTEAFF.

V usage is TRBV18 and J usage is TRBJ1-1; D gene uncertain. Germline V gene sequence: CDR1 KGHSH, CDR2 LQKENI. The germline V and J ends were trimmed by 3 bases and 1 base, with 15 bases remaining between them. This CDR3 has 16 residues. CDR3 coding DNA: TGTGCCAGCTCACCGAATCTTCCCGACGGGAACACTGAAGCTTTCTTT. As protein: CASSPNLPDGNTEAFF.

This chain uses TRBV29-1 with TRBJ2-1, with 9 bases that match TRBD2. The CDR3 totals 15 residues. The germline V gene encodes CDR1 SQVTM and CDR2 ANQGSEA. The V and J ends lost 8 bases and 0 bases, in that order; junction bases with no gene match: 8. The DNA of the CDR3 is TGCAGCTCAGCGGGGGGACATAACTCCTACAATGAGCAGTTCTTC. It encodes CSSAGGHNSYNEQFF.

This clone was counted a single time. X marks the residue encoded by a base that is unread or ambiguous. The chain is built from TRBV23-1 and TRBJ2-5; tentative D call: TRBD2 (6 bases). TRBV23-1 is an ORF; its function is uncertain. There are 13 residues in the CDR3. Between the trimmed V and J ends, which lost 6 bases and 2 bases, there was a span of 10 bases. The CDR3 sequence is CASSWGXQETQYF. CDR3 nucleotide sequence: TGCGCCAGCAGCTGGGGGGRGCAAGAGACCCAGTACTTC.

The chain employs TRBV10-2 and TRBJ1-5; D is perhaps TRBD1 (5 bases). Trimming left V 8 bases short and J 4 bases short, with 12 bases between. CDR1 is WSHSY, CDR2 SAAADI, per germline. The CDR3 consists of 13 residues. The CDR3 is CASETGGNQPQHF. CDR3 nucleotides: TGCGCCAGCGAGACTGGGGGGAATCAGCCCCAGCATTTT.